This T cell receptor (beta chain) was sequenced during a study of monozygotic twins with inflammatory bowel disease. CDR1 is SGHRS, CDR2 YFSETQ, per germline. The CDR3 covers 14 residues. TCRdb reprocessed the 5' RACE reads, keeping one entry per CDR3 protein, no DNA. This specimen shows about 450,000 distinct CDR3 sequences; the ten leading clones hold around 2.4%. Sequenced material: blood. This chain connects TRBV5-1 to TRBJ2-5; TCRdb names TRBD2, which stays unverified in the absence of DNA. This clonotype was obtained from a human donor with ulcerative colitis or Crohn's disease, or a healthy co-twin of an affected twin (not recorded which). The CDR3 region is CASRPASGQETQYF.